This T cell receptor (beta chain) comes out of a study of response to subunit inactivated influenza vaccine. Study-level points and caveats: The authors proposed limited new T cell recruitment per seasonal influenza vaccination.

This clonotype was recorded many times. What it binds is unknown. The CDR3 has 15 residues. The V end was cut by 4 bases, the J end by 4 bases, with 16 bases between. Germline V lookup: CDR1 SGHRS, CDR2 YFSETQ. TCRdb re-called the RT-PCR reads with MiXCR, one entry per CDR3 protein. The sample has hundreds of thousands of distinct CDR3 sequences, 13% seen once. This sequence originates from a man aged 45 to 65 who received an inactivated influenza vaccine. Source: PBMCs from blood, taken 45 days after vaccination. The V gene is TRBV5-1, the J gene TRBJ2-3; the D call may be TRBD1 or TRBD2 (5 bases each). CDR3 amino acids: CASSIGTATPDTQYF. The CDR3 DNA follows: TGCGCCAGCAGCATCGGGACCGCGACCCCAGATACGCAGTATTTT.